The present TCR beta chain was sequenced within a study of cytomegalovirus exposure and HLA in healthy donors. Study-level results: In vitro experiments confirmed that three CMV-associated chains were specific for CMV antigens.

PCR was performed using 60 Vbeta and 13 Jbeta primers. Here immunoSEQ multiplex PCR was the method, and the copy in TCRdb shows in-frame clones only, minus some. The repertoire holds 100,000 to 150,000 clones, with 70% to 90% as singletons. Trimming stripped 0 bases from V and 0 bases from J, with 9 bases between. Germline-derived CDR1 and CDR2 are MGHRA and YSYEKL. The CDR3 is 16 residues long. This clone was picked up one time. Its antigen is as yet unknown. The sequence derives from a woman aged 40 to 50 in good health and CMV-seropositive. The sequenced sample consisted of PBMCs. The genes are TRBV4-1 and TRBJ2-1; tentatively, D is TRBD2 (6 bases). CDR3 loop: CASSQEEGASYNEQFF. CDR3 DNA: TGCGCCAGCAGCCAAGAGGAGGGAGCCTCCTACAATGAGCAGTTCTTC.